This TCR beta chain is drawn from a study of regulatory T cells in long-lasting Graves disease. Noted time point: persistent/refractory GD, antithyroid drugs over 5 years with positive TRAb. From RNA extracted from PBMCs, the TCR library was made. Graves' disease diagnosis used American Thyroid Association guidelines. TCR beta libraries were built with iRepertoire HTBI primers and Arm-PCR of CDR3 regions. TCRdb reanalysed the multiplex PCR reads using MiXCR and keeps one entry per CDR3 protein. Of roughly 450,000 distinct CDR3 sequences in the sample, around 20% were seen once. The CDR3 totals 14 residues. The ends were cut back, 5 bases at V and 1 base at J, with 11 bases in the middle. The germline CDR1 and CDR2 sequences are MNHNS and SASEGT.

The V and J genes are TRBV6-1 and TRBJ1-1; D gene uncertain. Sample: peripheral blood mononuclear cells (PBMCs), taken when the disease was refractory, from a patient treated with antithyroid drugs. This clonotype was sampled from a female donor with Graves disease. CDR3 residues: CASSKVRENTEAFF. CDR3 sequence (DNA): TGTGCCAGCAGTAAAGTAAGGGAGAACACTGAAGCTTTCTTT.